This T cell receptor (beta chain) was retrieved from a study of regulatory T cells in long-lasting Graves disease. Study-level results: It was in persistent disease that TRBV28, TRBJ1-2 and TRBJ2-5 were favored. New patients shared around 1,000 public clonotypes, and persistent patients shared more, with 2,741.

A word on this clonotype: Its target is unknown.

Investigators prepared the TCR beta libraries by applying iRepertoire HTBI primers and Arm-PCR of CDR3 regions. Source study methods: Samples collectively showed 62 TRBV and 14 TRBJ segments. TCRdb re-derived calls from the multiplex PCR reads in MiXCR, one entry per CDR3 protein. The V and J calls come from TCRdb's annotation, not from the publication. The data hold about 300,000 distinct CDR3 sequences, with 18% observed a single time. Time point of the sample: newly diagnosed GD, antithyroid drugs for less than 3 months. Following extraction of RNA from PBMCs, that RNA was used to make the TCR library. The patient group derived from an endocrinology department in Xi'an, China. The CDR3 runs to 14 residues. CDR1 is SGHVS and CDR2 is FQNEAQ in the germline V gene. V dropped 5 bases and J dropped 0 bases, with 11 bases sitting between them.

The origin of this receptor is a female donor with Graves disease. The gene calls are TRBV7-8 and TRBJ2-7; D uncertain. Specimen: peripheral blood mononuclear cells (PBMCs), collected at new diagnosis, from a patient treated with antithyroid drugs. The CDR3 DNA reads TGTGCCAGCAGCCCCACAGAGCCCTCCTACGAGCAGTACTTC. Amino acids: CASSPTEPSYEQYF.